A selection of T cell receptor beta chains follows, all from one sample in a study of blood T cell repertoires in COVID-19. Clones were read by immunoSEQ multiplex PCR, and TCRdb kept only the in-frame ones, dropping some. This repertoire shows approximately 210,000 clones, around 80% found once; its top ten account for 4.3%. Sequencing was performed on PBMCs or T cells enriched from blood (not recorded which). Source of these receptors: a man aged 30 to 39 with acute COVID-19. Each CDR3 is given with its conserved first and last residue. A D gene is named only where the DNA matches it firmly. Only some rows state a clone size, as once, few, many or a class for expanded clones.

j_call cdr3_length v_call d_call clone_size cdr3_aa cdr3_nt
TRBJ1-5 15 TRBV3-1/TRBV3-2 NA NA CASSQGASTSQPQHF TGTGCCAGCAGCCAAGGTGCCTCTACGAGTCAGCCCCAGCATTTT
TRBJ1-5 15 TRBV20-1 NA NA CSASSGTYSNQPQHF TGCAGTGCTAGTAGCGGGACATATAGCAATCAGCCCCAGCATTTT
TRBJ1-5 13 TRBV5-1 NA NA CASSLGQNQPQHF TGCGCCAGCAGCTTGGGACAGAATCAGCCCCAGCATTTT
TRBJ1-5 15 TRBV9 TRBD1 NA CASSLTRGHNQPQHF TGTGCCAGCAGCTTGACCAGGGGGCACAATCAGCCCCAGCATTTT
TRBJ1-3 16 TRBV9 TRBD1 few CASSARQGSSGNTIYF TGTGCCAGCAGCGCGAGACAGGGGAGCTCTGGAAACACCATATATTTT
TRBJ2-1 15 TRBV7-9 TRBD1 NA CASSQGDRVYNEQFF TGTGCCAGCAGCCAGGGGGACAGGGTCTACAATGAGCAGTTCTTC
TRBJ2-7 12 TRBV29-1 NA few CSVEHSTYEQYF TGCAGCGTTGAGCACAGTACCTACGAGCAGTACTTC
TRBJ2-5 15 TRBV13 NA NA CASSFPGGFQETQYF TGTGCCAGCAGCTTCCCAGGAGGATTCCAAGAGACCCAGTACTTC
TRBJ1-1 16 TRBV7-9 NA NA CASSLRGGKRNTEAFF TGTGCCAGCAGCTTAAGAGGGGGTAAACGGAACACTGAAGCTTTCTTT
TRBJ1-1 12 TRBV3-1/TRBV3-2 NA NA CASSHGFTEAFF TGTGCCAGCAGCCACGGTTTCACTGAAGCTTTCTTT
TRBJ1-2 14 TRBV6-5 NA NA CASSSLGGQYGYTF TGTGCCAGCAGTTCTCTGGGGGGGCAATATGGCTACACCTTC
TRBJ2-7 13 TRBV28 TRBD1 NA CASLGTADYEQYF TGTGCCAGCCTGGGGACAGCCGACTACGAGCAGTACTTC
TRBJ1-5 15 TRBV30 TRBD1 NA CAWKGQGYGNQPQHF TGTGCCTGGAAGGGACAGGGATATGGGAATCAGCCCCAGCATTTT
TRBJ2-5 13 TRBV15 NA many CATSDRPGETQYF TGTGCCACCAGCGACCGGCCCGGGGAGACCCAGTACTTC
TRBJ1-1 15 TRBV18 TRBD1 NA CASSPKGDRGTEAFF TGTGCCAGCTCACCAAAAGGGGACAGGGGCACTGAAGCTTTCTTT
TRBJ1-2 14 TRBV3-1/TRBV3-2 NA NA CASSQPGLNYGYTF TGTGCCAGCAGCCAGCCGGGACTGAACTATGGCTACACCTTC